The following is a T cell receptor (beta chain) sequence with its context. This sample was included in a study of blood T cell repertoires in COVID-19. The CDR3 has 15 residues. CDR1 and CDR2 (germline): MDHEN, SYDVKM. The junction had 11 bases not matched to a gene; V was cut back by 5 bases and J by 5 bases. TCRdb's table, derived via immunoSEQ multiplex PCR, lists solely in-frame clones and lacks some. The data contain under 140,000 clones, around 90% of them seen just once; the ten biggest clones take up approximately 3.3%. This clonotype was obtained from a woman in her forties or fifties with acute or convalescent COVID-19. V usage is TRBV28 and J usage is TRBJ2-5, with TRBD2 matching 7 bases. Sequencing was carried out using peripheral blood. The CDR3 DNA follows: TGTGCCAGCAGTCCGACCCTGGGGGGAGGGGAGACCCAGTACTTC. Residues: CASSPTLGGGETQYF.